The rows below give T cell receptor beta chains drawn from one sample of a study of CD4 T cells in relation to SARS-CoV-2 and coronaviruses. Data came from immunoSEQ multiplex PCR; TCRdb stores just in-frame clones and leaves some out. The sample shows about 25,000 clones, 76% of them seen only once. The antigens for these receptors are not known. The specimen was CD4+ T cells from PBMCs, cultured in vitro. These receptor sequences come from a human donor in good health. The CDR3 runs from the conserved cysteine through the conserved F or W. The D gene is left open where the match is weak. Expanded clones get a size class; other rows say once, few or many, or leave the size out.

TRBV6-2/TRBV6-3	NA	few	TRBJ2-7	CASSQGARGASSYEQYF	TGTGCCAGCAGCCAAGGCGCCAGGGGCGCCTCCTCCTACGAGCAGTACTTC
TRBV6-6	NA	NA	TRBJ1-4	CASSWVLSATNEKLFF	TGTGCCAGCAGTTGGGTACTCAGTGCAACTAATGAAAAACTGTTTTTT
TRBV29-1	TRBD1	NA	TRBJ2-1	CSVAGTGWNNEQFF	TGCAGCGTAGCCGGGACAGGGTGGAACAATGAGCAGTTCTTC
TRBV18	NA	NA	TRBJ1-5	CASSPPGTTQPQHF	TGTGCCAGCTCACCGCCCGGGACAACCCAGCCCCAGCATTTT
TRBV9	TRBD1	NA	TRBJ1-2	CASSVATGQGDYGYTF	TGTGCCAGCAGCGTAGCCACGGGACAGGGCGACTATGGCTACACCTTC
TRBV7-2	TRBD2	NA	TRBJ2-3	CASSTWTSGRVIHTDTQYF	TGTGCCAGCAGCACTTGGACTAGCGGGAGGGTCATCCACACAGATACGCAGTATTTT
TRBV7-9	NA	NA	TRBJ2-1	CASSLRLGASDEQFF	TGTGCCAGCAGCTTAAGACTAGGAGCCTCCGATGAGCAGTTCTTC
TRBV6-4	NA	few	TRBJ1-2	CASSDVGFPTNYGYTF	TGTGCCAGCAGTGACGTTGGGTTTCCAACTAACTATGGCTACACCTTC
TRBV5-6	NA	NA	TRBJ2-1	CASSTLYNEQFF	TGTGCCAGCAGCACCCTCTACAATGAGCAGTTCTTC
TRBV7-2	NA	NA	TRBJ2-5	CASSLLRAGETQYF	TGTGCCAGCAGCTTACTCCGTGCCGGCGAGACCCAGTACTTC
TRBV5-1	TRBD1	NA	TRBJ2-7	CASSLGDRYYEQYF	TGCGCCAGCAGCTTGGGGGACAGATACTACGAGCAGTACTTC
TRBV2	NA	NA	TRBJ1-6	CASAPRVGNSPLHF	TGTGCCAGCGCCCCCCGGGTTGGGAATTCACCCCTCCACTTT
TRBV2	NA	once	TRBJ1-4	CASIPAGLANEKLFF	TGTGCCAGCATTCCGGCAGGGCTGGCTAATGAAAAACTGTTTTTT
TRBV9	NA	NA	TRBJ2-3	CASSVARLGVDTQYF	TGTGCCAGCAGCGTAGCGCGTCTAGGTGTCGATACGCAGTATTTT
TRBV19	TRBD1	NA	TRBJ2-3	CATSHDRGSSYTDTQYF	TGTGCCACCTCCCACGACAGGGGGTCCTCCTACACAGATACGCAGTATTTT
TRBV28	NA	NA	TRBJ2-3	CASSPPADTQYF	TGTGCCAGCAGCCCCCCGGCAGATACGCAGTATTTT
TRBV6-5	NA	NA	TRBJ2-5	CASTNVGENGETQYF	TGTGCCAGCACCAACGTGGGGGAGAACGGGGAGACCCAGTACTTC
TRBV7-3	NA	NA	TRBJ1-1	CASSTTRGLFMNTEAFF	TGTGCCAGCAGTACAACAAGGGGCTTATTTATGAACACTGAAGCTTTCTTT
TRBV4-1	NA	NA	TRBJ1-2	CASSQDSSRKIYGYTF	TGCGCCAGCAGCCAAGATTCGTCGCGGAAGATCTATGGCTACACCTTC
TRBV19	TRBD1	NA	TRBJ1-1	CASSETGGKAEAFF	TGTGCCAGTAGTGAGACAGGGGGCAAGGCTGAAGCTTTCTTT
TRBV5-1	TRBD1	NA	TRBJ2-7	CASSITPGQNYEQYF	TGCGCCAGCAGCATTACACCGGGACAGAATTACGAGCAGTACTTC
TRBV19	NA	NA	TRBJ1-5	CASSRRGNNQPQHF	TGTGCCAGTAGCAGACGGGGTAATAATCAGCCCCAGCATTTT
TRBV18	NA	NA	TRBJ2-1	CASSSTPGSYNEQFF	TGTGCCAGCTCCTCAACACCGGGCTCCTACAATGAGCAGTTCTTC
TRBV25-1	NA	NA	TRBJ2-6	CASSVTGANVLTF	TGTGCCAGCAGTGTAACTGGGGCCAACGTCCTGACTTTC
TRBV19	TRBD2	few	TRBJ2-7	CASSAAGTSEAYEQYF	TGTGCCAGTAGTGCCGCCGGGACTAGCGAGGCCTACGAGCAGTACTTC
TRBV27	NA	NA	TRBJ2-1	CASSLVRVGEQFF	TGTGCCAGCAGTTTGGTTAGGGTAGGCGAGCAGTTCTTC
TRBV4-3	TRBD1	NA	TRBJ1-3	CASRRQGSGNTIYF	TGCGCCAGCAGACGACAGGGTAGCGGAAACACCATATATTTT
TRBV7-7	TRBD2	NA	TRBJ2-1	CASSQREIGEQFF	TGTGCTAGCAGTCAGCGGGAAATAGGTGAGCAGTTCTTC
TRBV5-1	TRBD1	NA	TRBJ2-7	CASSYAGTGGEQYF	TGCGCCAGCAGCTACGCCGGGACAGGGGGCGAGCAGTACTTC
TRBV9	NA	NA	TRBJ1-2	CASSTVGRNYGYTF	TGTGCCAGCAGCACCGTGGGCAGGAACTATGGCTACACCTTC
TRBV6-5	NA	NA	TRBJ2-7	CASTPDRFPYEQYF	TGTGCCAGCACCCCAGACAGATTCCCCTACGAGCAGTACTTC
TRBV2	NA	NA	TRBJ1-2	CASSDGLNYGYTF	TGTGCCAGCAGTGACGGGCTGAACTATGGCTACACCTTC
TRBV12-3/TRBV12-4	NA	NA	TRBJ2-3	CASTFLTDTQYF	TGTGCCAGCACCTTTCTCACAGATACGCAGTATTTT
TRBV19	NA	NA	TRBJ2-7	CASSIGAGNTYEQYF	TGTGCCAGTAGTATTGGGGCAGGGAATACCTACGAGCAGTACTTC
TRBV6-5	NA	NA	TRBJ2-2	CASRWGGELFF	TGTGCCAGCAGGTGGGGGGGGGAGCTGTTTTTT
TRBV7-9	TRBD1	NA	TRBJ1-4	CASTLFAGTENEKLFF	TGTGCCAGCACCTTATTTGCCGGGACAGAAAATGAAAAACTGTTTTTT
TRBV19	NA	few	TRBJ1-1	CASSIPTREDTEAFF	TGTGCCAGTAGTATCCCGACGAGGGAGGACACTGAAGCTTTCTTT
TRBV14	NA	NA	TRBJ2-2	CASSLVSGGELFF	TGTGCCAGCAGCCTGGTGTCTGGCGGGGAGCTGTTTTTT
TRBV11-2	NA	NA	TRBJ2-7	CASSYLRRAYEQYF	TGTGCCAGCAGCTACCTAAGGAGAGCCTACGAGCAGTACTTC
TRBV27	NA	NA	TRBJ2-2	CASIASRSHTGELFF	TGTGCCAGCATAGCTTCGAGGAGTCACACCGGGGAGCTGTTTTTT
TRBV6-1	NA	NA	TRBJ2-3	CASSEYGRETDTQYF	TGTGCCAGCAGTGAATATGGCAGGGAAACAGATACGCAGTATTTT
TRBV12-3/TRBV12-4	NA	NA	TRBJ1-2	CASSLWDRNGYTF	TGTGCCAGCAGTTTATGGGACCGCAATGGCTACACCTTC
TRBV11-3	TRBD1	NA	TRBJ2-5	CASSRDRGETQYF	TGTGCCAGCAGCAGAGACAGGGGGGAGACCCAGTACTTC
TRBV5-6	NA	NA	TRBJ1-6	CASSLVAGPNSPLHF	TGTGCCAGCAGCTTGGTAGCTGGGCCTAATTCACCCCTCCACTTT
TRBV11-2	NA	NA	TRBJ2-7	CASNKGFKLNYEQYF	TGTGCCAGCAATAAGGGTTTTAAGCTTAATTACGAGCAGTACTTC